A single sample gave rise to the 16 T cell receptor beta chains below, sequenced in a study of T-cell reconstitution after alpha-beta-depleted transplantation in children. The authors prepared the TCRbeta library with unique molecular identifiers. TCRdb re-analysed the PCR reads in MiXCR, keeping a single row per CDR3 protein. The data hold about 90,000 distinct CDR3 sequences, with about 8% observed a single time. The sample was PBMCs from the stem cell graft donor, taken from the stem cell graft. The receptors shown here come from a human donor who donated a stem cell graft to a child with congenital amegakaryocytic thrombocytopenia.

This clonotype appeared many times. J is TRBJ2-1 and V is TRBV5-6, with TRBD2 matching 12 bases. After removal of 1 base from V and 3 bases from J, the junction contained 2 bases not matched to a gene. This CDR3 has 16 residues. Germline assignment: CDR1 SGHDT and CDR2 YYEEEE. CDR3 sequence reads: CASSLPGLAGYNEQFF. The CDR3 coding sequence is TGTGCCAGCAGCTTGCCGGGACTAGCGGGCTACAATGAGCAGTTCTTC.

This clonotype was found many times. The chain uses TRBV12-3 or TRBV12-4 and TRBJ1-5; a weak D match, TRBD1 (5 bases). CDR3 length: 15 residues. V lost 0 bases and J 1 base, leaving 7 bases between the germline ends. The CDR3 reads CASSLAPGSNQPQHF. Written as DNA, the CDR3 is TGTGCCAGCAGTTTAGCCCCAGGGAGCAATCAGCCCCAGCATTTT.

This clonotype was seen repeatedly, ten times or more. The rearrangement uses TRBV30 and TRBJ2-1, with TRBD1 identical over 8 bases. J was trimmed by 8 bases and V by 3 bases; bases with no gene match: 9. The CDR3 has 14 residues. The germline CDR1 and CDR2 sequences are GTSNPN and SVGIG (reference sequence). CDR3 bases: TGTGCCTGGAGCGCCGGGACAGGATATTATGAGCAGTTCTTC. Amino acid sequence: CAWSAGTGYYEQFF.

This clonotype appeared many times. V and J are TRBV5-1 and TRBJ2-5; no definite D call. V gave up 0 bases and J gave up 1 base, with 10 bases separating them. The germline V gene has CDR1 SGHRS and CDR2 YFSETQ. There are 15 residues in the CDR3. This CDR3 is CASSLETVSQETQYF. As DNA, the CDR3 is TGCGCCAGCAGCTTGGAAACAGTCAGCCAAGAGACCCAGTACTTC.

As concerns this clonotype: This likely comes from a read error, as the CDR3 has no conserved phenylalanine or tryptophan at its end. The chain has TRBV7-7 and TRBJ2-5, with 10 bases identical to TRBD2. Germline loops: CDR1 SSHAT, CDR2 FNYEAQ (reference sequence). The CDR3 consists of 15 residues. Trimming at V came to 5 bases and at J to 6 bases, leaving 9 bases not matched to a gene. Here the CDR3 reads CASSEGVAGGKTQYL. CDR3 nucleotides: TGTGCCAGCAGCGAGGGAGTAGCGGGAGGAAAGACCCAGTACTTG.

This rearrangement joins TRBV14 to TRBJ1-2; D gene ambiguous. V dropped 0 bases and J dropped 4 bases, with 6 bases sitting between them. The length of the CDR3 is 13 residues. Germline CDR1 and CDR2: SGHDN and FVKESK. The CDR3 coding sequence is TGTGCCAGCAGCCAAGATCTTCTCTATGGCTACACCTTC. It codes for CASSQDLLYGYTF.

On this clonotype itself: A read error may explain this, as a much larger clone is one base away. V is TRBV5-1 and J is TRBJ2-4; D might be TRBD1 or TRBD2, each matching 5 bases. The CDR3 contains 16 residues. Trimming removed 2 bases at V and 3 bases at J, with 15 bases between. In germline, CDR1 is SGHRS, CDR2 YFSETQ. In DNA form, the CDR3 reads TGCGCCAGCAGCTTCATGTCGGGGACGGTCAAAAACATTCAGTACTTC. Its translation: CASSFMSGTVKNIQYF.

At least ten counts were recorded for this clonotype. The CDR3 region is CASSRTGANNEQYF. The CDR3 region has the DNA TGCGCCAGCAGCCGGACAGGGGCGAACAACGAGCAGTACTTC. The chain combines TRBV5-1 with TRBJ2-7; the match to TRBD1 covers 9 bases. Trimming removed 4 bases from V and 5 bases from J; junction bases left unmatched: 7. CDR1 is SGHRS, CDR2 YFSETQ, per germline. The CDR3 is made up of 14 amino acids.

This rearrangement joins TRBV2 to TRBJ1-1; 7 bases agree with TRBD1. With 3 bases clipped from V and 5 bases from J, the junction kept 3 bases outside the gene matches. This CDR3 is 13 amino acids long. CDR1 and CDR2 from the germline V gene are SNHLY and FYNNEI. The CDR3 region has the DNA TGTGCCAGCAGTGATGACAGGGTGACTGAAGCTTTCTTT. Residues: CASSDDRVTEAFF.

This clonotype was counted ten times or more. CDR3 DNA: TGCAGTGCTAGTGAGAACGGCCCGGGTCAGCCCCAGCATTTT. Translated, it gives CSASENGPGQPQHF. The chain joins TRBV20-1 to TRBJ1-5, with D hard to call. In germline, CDR1 is DFQATT, CDR2 SNEGSKA (reference sequence). The length of the CDR3 is 14 residues. Between the trimmed V and J ends, which lost 3 bases and 6 bases, there was a span of 15 bases.

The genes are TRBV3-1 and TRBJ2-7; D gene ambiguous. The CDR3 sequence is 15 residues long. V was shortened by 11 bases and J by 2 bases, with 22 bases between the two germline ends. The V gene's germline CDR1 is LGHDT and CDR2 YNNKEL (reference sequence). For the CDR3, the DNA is TGTGCCTCCTGCAAGGAACTGTCGACCCCCTACGAGCAGTACTTC. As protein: CASCKELSTPYEQYF.

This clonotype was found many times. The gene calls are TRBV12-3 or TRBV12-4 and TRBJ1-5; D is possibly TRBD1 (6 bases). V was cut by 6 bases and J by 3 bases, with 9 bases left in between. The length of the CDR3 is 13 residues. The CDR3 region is CASRGQYNQPQHF. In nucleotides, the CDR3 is TGTGCCAGCAGAGGACAGTACAATCAGCCCCAGCATTTT.

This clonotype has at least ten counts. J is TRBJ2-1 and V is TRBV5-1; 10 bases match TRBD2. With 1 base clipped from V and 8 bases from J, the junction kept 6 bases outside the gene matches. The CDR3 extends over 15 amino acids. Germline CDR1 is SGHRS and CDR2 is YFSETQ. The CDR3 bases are TGCGCCAGCAGCTTGTGGGCTAGCGGGAGCGATGAGCAGTTCTTC. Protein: CASSLWASGSDEQFF.

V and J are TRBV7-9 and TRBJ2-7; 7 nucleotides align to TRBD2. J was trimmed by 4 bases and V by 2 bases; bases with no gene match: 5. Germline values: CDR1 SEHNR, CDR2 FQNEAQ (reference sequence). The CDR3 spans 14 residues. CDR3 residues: CASSLNLAVYEQYF. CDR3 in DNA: TGTGCCAGCAGCTTAAACCTAGCGGTTTACGAGCAGTACTTC.

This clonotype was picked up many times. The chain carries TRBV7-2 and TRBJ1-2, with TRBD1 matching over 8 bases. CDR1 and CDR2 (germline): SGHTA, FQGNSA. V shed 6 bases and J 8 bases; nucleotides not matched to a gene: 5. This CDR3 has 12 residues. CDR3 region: CASRRTGIGYTF. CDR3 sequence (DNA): TGTGCCAGCAGAAGGACAGGGATCGGCTACACCTTC.

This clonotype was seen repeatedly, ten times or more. Written as DNA, the CDR3 is TGTGCCAGCAGTGAAGACCCGGGAGCTAAAAACATTCAGTACTTC. Encoded protein: CASSEDPGAKNIQYF. The V and J genes are TRBV6-1 and TRBJ2-4, with D perhaps TRBD2 (6 bases). Trimming pared 1 base from V and 4 bases from J, leaving 11 bases between. This CDR3 contains 15 residues. Per the germline V gene, CDR1 is MNHNS and CDR2 is SASEGT.